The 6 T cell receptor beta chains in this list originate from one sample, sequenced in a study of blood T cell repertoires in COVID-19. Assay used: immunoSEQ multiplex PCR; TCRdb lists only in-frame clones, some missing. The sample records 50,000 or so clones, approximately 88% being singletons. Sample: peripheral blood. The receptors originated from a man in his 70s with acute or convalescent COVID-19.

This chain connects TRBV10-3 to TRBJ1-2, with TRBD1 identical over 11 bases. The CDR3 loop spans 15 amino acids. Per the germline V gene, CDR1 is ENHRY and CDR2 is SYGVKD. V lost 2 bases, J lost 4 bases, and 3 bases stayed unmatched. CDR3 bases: TGTGCCATCAGTGAGGGGACAGGGGGTAGCTATGGCTACACCTTC. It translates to CAISEGTGGSYGYTF.

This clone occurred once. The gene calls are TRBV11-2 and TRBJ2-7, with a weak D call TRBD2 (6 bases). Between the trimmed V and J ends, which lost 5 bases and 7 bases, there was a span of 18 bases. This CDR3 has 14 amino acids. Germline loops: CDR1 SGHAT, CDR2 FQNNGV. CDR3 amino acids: CASSKSGTLGEQYF. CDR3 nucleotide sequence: TGTGCCAGCAGCAAATCCGGGACTCTCGGAGAGCAGTACTTC.

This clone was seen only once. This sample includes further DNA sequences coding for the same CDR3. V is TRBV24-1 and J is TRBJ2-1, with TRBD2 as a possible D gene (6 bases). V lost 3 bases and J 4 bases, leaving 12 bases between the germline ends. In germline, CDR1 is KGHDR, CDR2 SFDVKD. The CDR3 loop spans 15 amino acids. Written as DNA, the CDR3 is TGTGCCACCAGTGATCCCGGGACTGGGTACAATGAGCAGTTCTTC. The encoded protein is CATSDPGTGYNEQFF.

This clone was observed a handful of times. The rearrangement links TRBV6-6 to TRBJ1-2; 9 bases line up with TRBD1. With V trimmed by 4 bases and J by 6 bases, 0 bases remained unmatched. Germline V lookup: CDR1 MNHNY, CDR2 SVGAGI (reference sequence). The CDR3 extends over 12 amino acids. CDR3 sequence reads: CASSWTGDGYTF. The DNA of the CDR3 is TGTGCCAGCAGTTGGACAGGGGATGGCTACACCTTC.

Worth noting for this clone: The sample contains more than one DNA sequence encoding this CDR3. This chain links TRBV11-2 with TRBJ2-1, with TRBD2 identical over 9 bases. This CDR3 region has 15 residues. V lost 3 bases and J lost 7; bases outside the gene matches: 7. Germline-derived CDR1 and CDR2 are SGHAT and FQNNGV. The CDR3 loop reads CASSLPGGGVNEQFF. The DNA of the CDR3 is TGTGCCAGCAGCTTGCCGGGCGGGGGGGTAAATGAGCAGTTCTTC.

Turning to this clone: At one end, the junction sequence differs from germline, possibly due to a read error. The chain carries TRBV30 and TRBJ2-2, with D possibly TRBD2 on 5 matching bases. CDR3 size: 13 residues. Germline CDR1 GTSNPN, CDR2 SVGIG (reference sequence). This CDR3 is CAGREANTGELFF. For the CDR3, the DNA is TGTGCCGGGAGAGAGGCGAACACCGGGGAGCTGTTTTTT.